A selection of T cell receptor beta chains follows, all from one sample in a study of read filtering for tumor transcriptome and immune sequencing. MiXCR was run by TCRdb on the reads, yielding one entry per CDR3 protein. Of 100,000 to 150,000 distinct CDR3 sequences listed, roughly 13% are singletons. Sequenced sample: a population of CD138-negative cells sorted from bone marrow. These receptors came from a donor aged 40 or older with multiple myeloma. Each CDR3 is given with its conserved first and last residue. The order of the fields is D gene, J gene, V gene, clone size, CDR3 DNA, CDR3 protein. D genes are given only for firm matches. Size tells how often a clone was seen (once, few, many) or the class of an expanded clone, and some rows leave it out.

>.|TRBJ2-5|TRBV9|many
TGTGCCAGCAGCGTAGACGAGACCCAGTACTTC
CASSVDETQYF
>.|TRBJ2-1|TRBV10-3|.
TGTGCCATCAGTGAGTCGTCCCGACTAGTTTGTGAGCAGTTCTTC
CAISESSRLVCEQFF
>.|TRBJ2-1|TRBV5-1|many
TGCGCCAGCAGCTTTCTTTCCAGGAGTCCGGCGAATGAGCAGTTCTTC
CASSFLSRSPANEQFF
>TRBD2|TRBJ2-5|TRBV7-8|.
TGTGCCAGCAGCCGGAGGACTAGCGGGAGGCGAGAGACCCAGTACTTC
CASSRRTSGRRETQYF
>.|TRBJ1-5|TRBV3-1|many
TGTGCCAGCAGCCAACGACAGGGCAATCAGCCCCAGCATTTT
CASSQRQGNQPQHF
>TRBD1|TRBJ1-1|TRBV12-3/TRBV12-4|many
TGTGCCAGCAGTTTGGCCAGGGGGACTGAAGCTTTCTTT
CASSLARGTEAFF
>.|TRBJ2-5|TRBV3-1|many
TGTGCCAGTAGCCAAGCGGGAGAGACCCAGTACTTC
CASSQAGETQYF
>.|TRBJ2-7|TRBV28|many
TGTGCCAGCAGTTTTGGTGTCCTAGCCAGCTCCTACGAGCAGTACTTC
CASSFGVLASSYEQYF
>.|TRBJ2-7|TRBV29-1|many
TGCAGCGTTTCCGGGACGGAGAGCTCCTACGAGCAGTACTTC
CSVSGTESSYEQYF
>.|TRBJ2-3|TRBV7-2|.
TGTGCCAGCAGAAAGTATGGGGGGGGGCCAGATACGCAGTATTTT
CASRKYGGGPDTQYF
>.|TRBJ2-1|TRBV18|many
TGTGCCAGCTCACTAACTATAGCGCCGGAGTTCTACAATGAGCAGTTCTTC
CASSLTIAPEFYNEQFF
>.|TRBJ2-1|TRBV7-7|many
TGTGCCAGCAGCTTAGACAACTACAATGAGCAGTTCTTC
CASSLDNYNEQFF
>.|TRBJ1-1|TRBV12-3/TRBV12-4|many
TGTGCCAGCAGTAGCAGGGGTCCCGCTGAAGCTTTCTTT
CASSSRGPAEAFF
>.|TRBJ2-3|TRBV12-5|many
TGTGCTAGTGGTTTGGTTCTAGCGACTAGCACAGATACGCAGTATTTT
CASGLVLATSTDTQYF
>.|TRBJ1-1|TRBV5-1|many
TGCGCCAGCAGATCCGTGAACACTGAAGCTTTCTTT
CASRSVNTEAFF
>.|TRBJ2-3|TRBV7-2|many
TGTGCCAGCAGCTTAGGTGGAGGGCGGCTCTACCCCCCGTCGTTGAATACGCAGTATTTT
CASSLGGGRLYPPSLNTQYF
>TRBD1|TRBJ1-5|TRBV24-1|many
TGTGCCACCAGTGATACGGACAGGGGGGAGCCCCAGCATTTT
CATSDTDRGEPQHF